This entry is about one T cell receptor (beta chain). This clone's antigen is unknown. No base quality values were provided; no much bigger clone lies one nucleotide off. This sample is part of a study of blood T cell repertoires in COVID-19 (dated by TCRdb to the early 2020s). Concerning the study at large: Collaborator samples came from the United States, Italy and Spain and covered acute and convalescent phases of COVID-19. HLA class I and class II types, where available, came from metadata supplied by the sample provider rather than from assay-based typing. A freely available public database, intended as a resource for researchers studying the immune response to SARS-CoV-2, is where the repertoires were released. Subjects who had been exposed to COVID-19, were actively infected with it, or had recovered from it provided the deeply sampled blood TCRbeta repertoires that made up the dataset. Nearly every sample came with metadata listing a de-identified subject ID, COVID-19 status, age in years and sex. The prospective study material was composed of cDNA or gDNA derived from T cells, B-cell-depleted T cells, or PBMCs. Samples came from the ongoing ImmuneRACE study (first 160 participants) plus 1,254 subjects from 6 global collaborators.

TCRbeta CDR3 regions were amplified from genomic DNA by means of the immunoSEQ Assay, a bias-controlled multiplex PCR. As for how the authors treated the data: Nucleated cell counts per sample were estimated from amplification of reference gene primers within the assay. To quantify the absolute abundance of each unique TCRbeta CDR3 rearrangement, sequence reads were collapsed and filtered. For each sample, productive Simpson clonality was calculated as the square root of Simpson's diversity index over productive rearrangements. Held by TCRdb, this immuneACCESS table contains in-frame sequences only and omits some clones. Under half of the omission traces to an unresolved V gene where checked; the cause of the rest is unknown. The DNA was the basis for D and trimming; V, J and clone size are from that table. The table for this sample lists about 320,000 clones; 89% of them were counted only once. The ten biggest clones cover 5.2% of the sample.

Participants in the prospective study were aged about 18 to 90 years, lived in 24 United States geographic areas, and enrolled through a virtual design. Cohort assignment in the prospective study relied on participant-reported clinical history from a screening survey and a study questionnaire. Recovered participants in ImmuneRACE Cohort 3 were defined as having two consecutive negative NP/OP PCR tests, clearance from a healthcare professional, or resolution of symptoms. In the prospective study, mobile phlebotomists collected whole blood, serum and a nasopharyngeal or oropharyngeal swab from each participant. Additional blood draws and questionnaires over an approximately 2-month period could optionally be provided by prospective study participants. Before DNA extraction, prospective study blood samples were shipped either frozen or at room temperature. From cysteine to phenylalanine, the CDR3 is 14 amino acids long. Just CDR3 DNA is preserved here, 42 bases in frame from base 1. CDR1 and CDR2, looked up from the germline V gene, are MNHEY and SVGAGI. V is pruned by 0 bases and J by 4 bases, leaving 2 bases of the junction without a gene match.

Paper-wide results and their limitations: The amount of clinical and demographic metadata varied by source and participant and was provided uncurated.

Sequenced: PBMCs or T cells enriched from blood (not recorded which). This chain is built from TRBV6-5 and TRBJ2-5, with 7 central nucleotides matching TRBD2. The receptor was derived from a man aged 55 to 70 who had recovered from COVID-19. The sequence in DNA is TGTGCCAGCAGTTACTCGATAGCGGGAGAGACCCAGTACTTC. Translated, this is CASSYSIAGETQYF.